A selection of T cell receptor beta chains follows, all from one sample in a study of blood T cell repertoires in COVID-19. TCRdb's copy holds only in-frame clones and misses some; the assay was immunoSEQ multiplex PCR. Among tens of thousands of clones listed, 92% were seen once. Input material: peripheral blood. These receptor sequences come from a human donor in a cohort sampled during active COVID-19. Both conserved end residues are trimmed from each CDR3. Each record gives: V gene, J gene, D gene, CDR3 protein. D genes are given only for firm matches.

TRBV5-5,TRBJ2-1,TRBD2,ASSLGGGAYNEQF
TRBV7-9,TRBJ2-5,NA,ASSLVRPTGETQY
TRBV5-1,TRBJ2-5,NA,ASSSGTQMRETQY
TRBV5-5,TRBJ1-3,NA,ASSVEYPSSGNTIY
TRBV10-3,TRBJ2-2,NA,AISSTIESPGELF
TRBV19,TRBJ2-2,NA,ASSILLNTGELF
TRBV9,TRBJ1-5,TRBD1,ASSVGTGTGFNQPQH
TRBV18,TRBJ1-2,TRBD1,ASSRPGTGHGYT
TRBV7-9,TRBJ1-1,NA,ASSPHSGQAF
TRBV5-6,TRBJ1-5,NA,ASSLFRRGASNQPQH
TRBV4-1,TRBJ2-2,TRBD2,ASSQGSSGRLAGELF
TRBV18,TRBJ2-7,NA,ASGKAPGSSTGEQY
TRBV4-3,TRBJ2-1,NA,ASSQEGDSSYNEQF
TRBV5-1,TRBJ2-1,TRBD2,ASKNPGGSYNEQF
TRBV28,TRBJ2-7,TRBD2,ASSQGGLAGGSYEQY
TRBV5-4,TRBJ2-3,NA,ASSLRLGLNTDTQY
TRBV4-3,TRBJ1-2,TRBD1,ASSQGQGVYGYT
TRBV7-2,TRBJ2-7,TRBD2,ASTLGGASYEQY
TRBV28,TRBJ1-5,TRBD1,ASKGQGGQPQH
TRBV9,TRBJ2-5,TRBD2,ASSVAGGGTGETQY
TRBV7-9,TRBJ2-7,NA,ASSLGGQGNDEQY
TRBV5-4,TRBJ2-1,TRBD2,ASSDSGRGYNEQF
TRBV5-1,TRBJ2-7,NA,ASSLEGREQY
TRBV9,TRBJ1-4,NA,ASSPQGQGGEKLF
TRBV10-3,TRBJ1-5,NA,AISDQQGFNQPQH
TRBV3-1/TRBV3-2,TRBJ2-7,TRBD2,ASSQGLAGGGGYEQY
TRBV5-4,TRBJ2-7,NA,ASSLERGSSYEQY
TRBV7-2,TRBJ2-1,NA,ASSLAVSGNEQF
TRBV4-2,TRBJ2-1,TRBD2,ASSRVGLADPATKQF
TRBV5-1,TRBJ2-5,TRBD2,ASSLTSGSQETQY
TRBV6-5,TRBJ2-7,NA,ASRATVTIVEQY
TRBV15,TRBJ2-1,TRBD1,ATSRDRGWNEQF
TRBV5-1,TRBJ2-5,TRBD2,ASSFSGGQETQY
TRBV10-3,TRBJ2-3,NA,AISEPGSTDTQY
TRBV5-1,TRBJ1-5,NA,ASSLGAGGPNQPQH
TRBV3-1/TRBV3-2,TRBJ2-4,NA,ASSQGRRLAKNIQY
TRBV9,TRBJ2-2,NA,ASSFRAGGPGELF
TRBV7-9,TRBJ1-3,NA,ASSLGSSRSGNTIY
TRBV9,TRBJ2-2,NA,ASSVVGTPNTGELF
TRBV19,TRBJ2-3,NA,ASSVEPQY
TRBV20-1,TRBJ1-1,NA,SVGGTTEAF
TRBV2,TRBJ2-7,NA,ASSEFRGFEY
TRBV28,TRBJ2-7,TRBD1,ASSRTGTGFNEQY
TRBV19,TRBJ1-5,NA,ASSMDRSQPQH
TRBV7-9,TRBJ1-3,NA,ASSLGAFSGNTIY
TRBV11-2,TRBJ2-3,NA,ASSFFTDTQY
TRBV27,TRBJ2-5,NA,ASSLFVGAQETQY
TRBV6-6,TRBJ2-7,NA,ASSYFQGEGYEQY
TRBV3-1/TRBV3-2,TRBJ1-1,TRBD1,ASSHLTGEAF
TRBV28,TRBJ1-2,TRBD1,ASSSRGDAPVGSYGYT
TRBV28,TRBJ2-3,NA,ASSPLLWSESTDTQY
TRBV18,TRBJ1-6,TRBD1,ASSPRQGDTSPLH